This passage covers 3 T cell receptor beta chains from one sample sequenced in a study of blood T cell repertoires in COVID-19. Produced via immunoSEQ multiplex PCR; TCRdb's table is partial and in-frame only. The sample includes roughly 100,000 clones, roughly 76% seen only once; the top ten take approximately 9%. Sequencing was performed on peripheral blood. These receptor sequences come from a woman in her 70s with acute or convalescent COVID-19.

The rearrangement joins TRBV6-5 to TRBJ2-7; D possibly corresponds to TRBD1 (6 bases). Trimming stripped 9 bases from V and 1 base from J, with 19 bases between. The CDR3 length is 15 residues. Germline V lookup: CDR1 MNHEY, CDR2 SVGAGI. CDR3 region: CASRGLDRFSYEQYF. CDR3 nucleotide sequence: TGTGCCAGTAGGGGCCTCGACAGGTTTTCCTACGAGCAGTACTTC.

Comment on this clone: A read error may produce the germline difference seen at one junction end. This sequence joins TRBV6-2 or TRBV6-3 and TRBJ1-6, with TRBD1 matching over 10 bases. The CDR3 extends over 17 amino acids. Germline V CDR1 and CDR2: MNHEY, SVGEGT. CDR3 nucleotide sequence: TGTGCCAGCAGCCCAGAACGACCAGGGACAGGGGATTCATCCCTCCACTTT. Encoded protein: CASSPERPGTGDSSLHF.

The CDR3 protein is CASSVGVGGDNSPLHF. In DNA form, the CDR3 reads TGTGCCAGCAGCGTAGGTGTGGGGGGGGATAATTCACCCCTCCACTTT. The genes are TRBV9 and TRBJ1-6; D may be TRBD1 (5 bases). This CDR3 is built from 16 residues. CDR1 and CDR2 (germline): SGDLS, YYNGEE. Trimming cost V 0 bases and J 5 bases, with 12 bases left between them.